The entry below describes one TCR beta chain. Its antigen is unidentified. The authors carried out high-throughput sequencing of TCR beta. They applied it to CD8+ and CD4+ T cells obtained from blood. This record comes from a study of CD8 T cells in Susac syndrome. There are 13 residues in the CDR3. V shed 8 bases and J shed 2 bases, with 13 bases lying between them. After extraction with the RNeasy kit, about 0.45 to 1 ug of the RNA was reverse transcribed using random hexamers. TCRdb called the immunoSEQ multiplex PCR reads again in MiXCR, with one record for every CDR3 protein. The table has 350,000 to 550,000 distinct CDR3 sequences, 85% to 90% seen once. Overall study findings and caveats: The study recognized that the number of individuals in its TCR sequencing and HLA analysis was relatively small.

The chain uses TRBV12-3 or TRBV12-4 and TRBJ2-7; a possible D gene is TRBD1 (6 bases). This sequence was found in a human donor with multiple sclerosis. The sample taken for sequencing was CD8+ T cells from PBMCs. The CDR3 protein is CASGQGRPYEQYF. The CDR3 DNA reads as TGTGCCAGCGGGCAGGGGCGACCCTACGAGCAGTACTTC.